One and the same sample provided the 24 T cell receptor beta chains below, sequenced in a study of T cell responses to AZD1222 COVID-19 vaccine. Some clones are missing from TCRdb's copy, which holds only in-frame ones; the method was immunoSEQ multiplex PCR. There are some 150,000 clones in the sample; approximately 91% occur only once, and approximately 1.8% lies in the top ten. Sequenced here: peripheral blood, sampled on day 0 of AZD1222 vaccination. Receptors were obtained from an adult in good health.

This clone was observed once. The rearrangement uses TRBV5-5 and TRBJ2-7, with 7 bases matching TRBD1. The germline gives CDR1 SGHKS, CDR2 YYEKEE (reference sequence). Unmatched junction bases numbered 9, after V lost 2 bases and J lost 4 bases. This CDR3 is 15 amino acids long. CDR3 nucleotide sequence: TGTGCCAGCAGCTTCATCCAACAGGGGATGTACGAGCAGTACTTC. Encoded protein: CASSFIQQGMYEQYF. Drawing the rest from reference TRBV5-5 and TRBJ2-7, the complete variable domain is DAGVTQSPTHLIKTRGQQVTLRCSPISGHKSVSWYQQVLGQGPQFIFQYYEKEERGRGNFPDRFSARQFPNYSSELNVNALLLGDSALYLCASSFIQQGMYEQYFGPGTRLTVT.

J is TRBJ1-4 and V is TRBV5-6; 8 nucleotides agree with TRBD1. V dropped 3 bases and J dropped 0; count of bases not matched to a gene: 7. The CDR3 is 17 residues long. Germline CDR1 is SGHDT and CDR2 is YYEEEE. CDR3 nucleotides: TGTGCCAGCAGCTGGATAGGACAGGGAACAACTAATGAAAAACTGTTTTTT. Residues: CASSWIGQGTTNEKLFF.

The chain joins TRBV14 to TRBJ1-4, with TRBD1 as a possible D gene (6 bases). The CDR3 is made up of 16 amino acids. Germline V CDR1 and CDR2: SGHDN, FVKESK. The germline V and J ends were trimmed by 4 bases and 2 bases, with 14 bases remaining between them. The CDR3 DNA reads TGTGCCAGCAGCCCACAGGGTTCTGGGACTAATGAAAAACTGTTTTTT. Residues: CASSPQGSGTNEKLFF.

V is TRBV5-1 and J is TRBJ2-1; D gene uncertain. The CDR3 is 12 residues long. Germline V gene sequence: CDR1 SGHRS, CDR2 YFSETQ. The V and J ends lost 2 bases and 8 bases respectively, with 8 bases between them. CDR3: CASSFLEYEQFF. CDR3 bases: TGCGCCAGCAGCTTTCTCGAATATGAGCAGTTCTTC. The whole variable domain, remainder taken from reference TRBV5-1 and TRBJ2-1, is KAGVTQTPRYLIKTRGQQVTLSCSPISGHRSVSWYQQTPGQGLQFLFEYFSETQRNKGNFPGRFSGRQFSNSRSEMNVSTLELGDSALYLCASSFLEYEQFFGPGTRLTVL.

The chain recombines TRBV27 with TRBJ2-7; 13 nucleotides align to TRBD2. The ends lost 5 bases at V and 5 bases at J; junction bases unmatched: 6. From germline, CDR1 is MNHEY and CDR2 SMNVEV (reference sequence). CDR3 length: 15 amino acids. For the CDR3, the DNA is TGTGCCAGCAGTCTAGGGACTAGCGGGAAGAACGAGCAGTACTTC. Its translation: CASSLGTSGKNEQYF.

The rearrangement uses TRBV6-4 and TRBJ2-6; D is undetermined. The CDR3 runs to 14 residues. The germline V gene encodes CDR1 MRHNA and CDR2 SNTAGT. The germline V and J ends were trimmed by 4 bases and 2 bases, with 6 bases remaining between them. The CDR3: CASSGEAGANVLTF. The DNA of the CDR3 is TGTGCCAGCAGTGGTGAAGCTGGGGCCAACGTCCTGACTTTC.

This chain uses TRBV23-1 with TRBJ2-7, with 8 nucleotides matching TRBD1. TRBV23-1 is an ORF for which the function is uncertain. Trimming at V came to 8 bases and at J to 3 bases, leaving 6 bases not matched to a gene. CDR3 length: 13 amino acids. The DNA for the CDR3 is TGCGCCAGCCTAACCACAGGGGGCTACGAGCAGTACTTC. Translating gives CASLTTGGYEQYF.

This chain joins TRBV6-2 or TRBV6-3 and TRBJ2-1; 8 nucleotides match TRBD1. The CDR3 covers 13 residues. Trimming cost V 6 bases and J 4 bases; bases outside gene matches: 2. Germline lookup yields CDR1 MNHEY and CDR2 SVGEGT. In nucleotides, the CDR3 is TGTGCCAGCAGCCGGGACAGGTACAATGAGCAGTTCTTC. It yields the protein CASSRDRYNEQFF.

The CDR3 nucleotides read TGTGCCAGCAGTCTAGGACAGGGGTACTATGGCTACACCTTC. This codes for CASSLGQGYYGYTF. V usage is TRBV27 and J usage is TRBJ1-2; 9 bases match TRBD1. The ends lost 5 bases at V and 3 bases at J; junction bases unmatched: 4. The CDR3 is 14 amino acids. CDR1 is MNHEY, CDR2 SMNVEV, per germline (reference sequence).

This chain links TRBV19 with TRBJ1-5, with D unresolved. The CDR3 is 16 residues long. Germline CDR1 is LNHDA and CDR2 is SQIVND (reference sequence). Trimming cost V 1 base and J 4 bases, with 14 bases left between them. The CDR3 region is CASSIGTLPGNQPQHF. The CDR3 region has the DNA TGTGCCAGTAGTATAGGGACCCTGCCTGGAAATCAGCCCCAGCATTTT.

This chain connects TRBV10-3 to TRBJ2-5; no clear D gene. Deletions cut 2 bases from V and 1 base from J, with 11 bases between. The germline V gene encodes CDR1 ENHRY and CDR2 SYGVKD. This CDR3 spans 15 amino acids. This CDR3 reads CAISEMDGFQETQYF. The CDR3 DNA reads as TGTGCCATCAGTGAGATGGACGGGTTCCAAGAGACCCAGTACTTC.

The rearrangement uses TRBV7-8 and TRBJ1-2; 9 bases are shared with TRBD1. The CDR3 extends over 15 amino acids. Germline assignment: CDR1 SGHVS and CDR2 FQNEAQ. Trimming cost V 5 bases and J 5 bases; bases outside gene matches: 9. In DNA form, the CDR3 reads TGTGCCAGCAGCATCGGGACAGGGAACGGTTATGGCTACACCTTC. It encodes CASSIGTGNGYGYTF.

The chain links TRBV29-1 to TRBJ2-2, with a possible D match to TRBD2 (5 bases). The V gene lost 0 bases and the J gene lost 4 bases, with 12 bases spanning the gap. The CDR3 consists of 15 residues. CDR1 SQVTM and CDR2 ANQGSEA come from the germline V gene. CDR3 amino acids: CSVEDRGIGTGELFF. The CDR3 DNA follows: TGCAGCGTTGAAGATCGAGGGATCGGCACCGGGGAGCTGTTTTTT.

The V gene is TRBV30, the J gene TRBJ1-1; perhaps TRBD1 as D (5 bases). This CDR3 has 14 residues. Germline V lookup: CDR1 GTSNPN, CDR2 SVGIG (reference sequence). V was trimmed by 3 bases and J by 0 bases, leaving 11 bases between them. The CDR3 DNA reads as TGTGCCTGGAGCCAGGGACGTATGAACACTGAAGCTTTCTTT. It yields the protein CAWSQGRMNTEAFF.

The CDR3 region is CASSVGALDRVSANTEAFF. CDR3 bases: TGTGCCAGCAGCGTAGGAGCCTTGGACAGGGTTTCGGCGAACACTGAAGCTTTCTTT. The J gene is TRBJ1-1, the V gene TRBV7-9; 8 nucleotides line up with TRBD1. Germline V lookup: CDR1 SEHNR, CDR2 FQNEAQ (reference sequence). CDR3 length: 19 amino acids. Germline trimming cut 5 bases from V and 1 base from J; bases unmatched to any gene: 18.

Concerning this clone itself: Other DNA sequences in this sample translate to the same CDR3. The chain joins TRBV7-2 to TRBJ1-5; D is undetermined. V was clipped by 4 bases and J by 7 bases, with 11 bases between them. The CDR3 is 13 amino acids. Germline loops: CDR1 SGHTA, CDR2 FQGNSA. Here the CDR3 reads CASSWVGGQPQHF. The CDR3 nucleotides are TGTGCCAGCAGCTGGGTGGGTGGGCAGCCCCAGCATTTT.

This clone was picked up a small number of times. V usage is TRBV7-9 and J usage is TRBJ2-3; 7 nucleotides line up with TRBD2. CDR1 is SEHNR, CDR2 FQNEAQ, per germline (reference sequence). CDR3 size: 16 residues. V was clipped by 4 bases and J by 2 bases; unmatched bases: 9. The CDR3 nucleotides read TGTGCCAGCAGCTCCCAGCGGGGAGGGCTCACAGATACGCAGTATTTT. Translating gives CASSSQRGGLTDTQYF.

The rearrangement links TRBV6-6 to TRBJ1-1; 7 bases agree with TRBD1. This CDR3 contains 16 residues. V shed 2 bases, J shed 3 bases, and the junction held 9 bases outside the gene matches. Germline V CDR1 and CDR2: MNHNY, SVGAGI (reference sequence). The CDR3 DNA sequence: TGTGCCAGCAGTTACATAAGGGGGCTGGAGGACACTGAAGCTTTCTTT. Protein sequence: CASSYIRGLEDTEAFF.

The chain links TRBV7-9 to TRBJ2-7; D gene uncertain. The length of the CDR3 is 14 residues. From germline, CDR1 is SEHNR and CDR2 FQNEAQ (reference sequence). The germline V and J ends were trimmed by 4 bases and 3 bases, with 13 bases remaining between them. The CDR3 protein is CASSSPDRGYEQYF. CDR3 in DNA: TGTGCCAGCAGCTCCCCCGACCGCGGCTACGAGCAGTACTTC.

As DNA, the CDR3 is TGTGCCAGCAGGCAAACAACAGGGGACGAGCAGTACTTC. As protein: CASRQTTGDEQYF. The chain recombines TRBV3-1 (or the pseudogene TRBV3-2) with TRBJ2-7, with 7 bases matching TRBD1. CDR1 LGHDT and CDR2 YNNKEL come from the germline V gene (reference sequence). CDR3 size: 13 residues. The V segment lost 6 bases and the J segment 5 bases; nucleotides outside the gene matches: 7.

This chain connects TRBV6-2 or TRBV6-3 to TRBJ2-5; the D call may be TRBD1 or TRBD2 (5 bases each). This CDR3 comprises 16 residues. Trimming stripped 0 bases from V and 4 bases from J, with 15 bases between. Germline CDR1 MNHEY, CDR2 SVGEGT. The CDR3 DNA sequence: TGTGCCAGCAGTTACTCGTGGGACCCCAGAGCAGAGACCCAGTACTTC. It is translated as CASSYSWDPRAETQYF.

The rearrangement joins TRBV4-1 to TRBJ1-2; 8 nucleotides agree with TRBD1. J lost 2 bases, V lost 3 bases, and 5 bases had no gene match. Germline V lookup: CDR1 MGHRA, CDR2 YSYEKL. The CDR3 totals 15 residues. The CDR3 here is CASSHLQGANYGYTF. CDR3 in DNA: TGCGCCAGCAGCCACCTTCAGGGGGCCAACTATGGCTACACCTTC.

The chain joins TRBV3-1 (or the pseudogene TRBV3-2) to TRBJ1-4; possible D gene TRBD1, 5 bases. Looked up from germline, CDR1 is LGHDT and CDR2 is YNNKEL (reference sequence). CDR3 length: 17 residues. V lost 0 bases and J lost 6, with 17 bases in between. The CDR3, as DNA: TGTGCCAGCAGCCAAGAGAGAGGAGGGCAGGGCGATGAAAAACTGTTTTTT. It yields the protein CASSQERGGQGDEKLFF.

This chain uses TRBV20-1 with TRBJ2-5; D is unclear. Between the trimmed V and J ends, which lost 7 bases and 4 bases, there was a span of 19 bases. This CDR3 is built from 14 residues. From germline, CDR1 is DFQATT and CDR2 SNEGSKA (reference sequence). The CDR3 coding sequence is TGCAGTGTTAGTGGTAACTCCATGGTAGAGACCCAGTACTTC. Its protein is CSVSGNSMVETQYF.